This record looks at one T cell receptor beta chain sequence and its context. Its antigen remains unknown. The same CDR3 arises from other DNA sequences in this sample as well. This sample is part of a study of shared clonotypes between healthy human individuals. The overall study: Samples came from a couple of female and three male donors aged 18 to 49. Whole-study results and caveats: Generation probabilities were higher for clonotypes shared across all four sorted-subset donors than for unshared ones. Sequencing of the sorted subsets was shown by rarefaction to be incomplete despite large depth.

The CDR3 has 13 residues. J lost 4 bases, V lost 3 bases, and 3 bases had no gene match. CDR1 MNHEY and CDR2 SVGAGI come from the germline V gene. CD8 cells regarded as naive lacked CD45RO, were positively chosen for CCR7, and omitted terminally differentiated effector memory CD45RA+ cells. Sorted-subset replicate PCR reactions contained roughly 200 ng DNA, corresponding to approximately 30,000 T cell genomes. Assay: immunoSEQ multiplex PCR; the TCRdb copy retains only in-frame clones and omits some. The sample lists some 2.1 million clones, about 94% occurring once. The chain joins TRBV6-5 to TRBJ2-7, with 7 bases that match TRBD2. This clonotype was sampled from a man between 18 and 35 years old in good health. Sample: naive CD8+ T cells sorted from blood. CDR3 bases: TGTGCCAGCAGTTATGGGACTATTTACGAGCAGTACTTC. Translation gives CASSYGTIYEQYF.